This record covers a single T cell receptor beta chain. These data belong to a study of identical twins' blood T cells. Across the study: Six alpha and about 6 beta libraries together yielded 45 million to 65 million reads.

CDR3 size: 12 residues. Trimming took 7 bases from V and 5 from J, leaving 12 bases between them. Germline V gene sequence: CDR1 SQVTM, CDR2 ANQGSEA. Each CDR3 protein is one row after TCRdb ran MiXCR on the 5' RACE reads. The profile shows hundreds of thousands of distinct CDR3 sequences, over 25% of them singletons. This rearrangement joins TRBV29-1 to TRBJ2-1; weak D call: TRBD2 (5 bases). The sequence was collected from a woman aged 18-49 years in good health. Sequencing was performed on PBMCs. The CDR3 nucleotides are TGCAGCGCCGAGGGCACACACAATGAGCAGTTCTTC. Residues: CSAEGTHNEQFF.